Each of the 32 T cell receptor beta chains below was sequenced from the same sample in a study of T cells in Graves' hyperthyroidism and ophthalmopathy. RNA transcripts yielded amplified TCR beta CDR3 regions. During a first-round RT-PCR of the TCR CDR3, the HTBI primer set was used. TCRdb re-derived calls from the multiplex PCR reads in MiXCR, one entry per CDR3 protein. The sample comprises hundreds of thousands of distinct CDR3 sequences, around a sixth of which are singletons, and over 12% rests with the top ten. Sequencing was carried out using blood. The receptors shown here come from a woman under 30 with Graves' hyperthyroidism.

This clonotype was observed many times. The chain carries TRBV28 and TRBJ2-7; D call uncertain. The CDR3 spans 11 residues. CDR1 is MDHEN, CDR2 SYDVKM, per germline. Trimming took off 5 bases at V and 4 bases at J, with 6 bases between the two ends. The CDR3 spells CASSPTYEQYF. The CDR3 DNA sequence: TGTGCCAGCAGTCCAACATACGAGCAGTACTTC. The whole variable domain, remainder taken from reference TRBV28 and TRBJ2-7, is DVKVTQSSRYLVKRTGEKVFLECVQDMDHENMFWYRQDPGLGLRLIYFSYDVKMKEKGDIPEGYSVSREKKERFSLILESASTNQTSMYLCASSPTYEQYFGPGTRLTVT.

This clonotype was seen many times. The chain joins TRBV5-1 to TRBJ2-1; D not resolved. The V end lost 1 base, the J end lost 3 bases, and 8 bases lay between the germline ends. The CDR3 contains 14 residues. Germline V gene data show CDR1 as SGHRS and CDR2 as YFSETQ. The CDR3 DNA sequence: TGCGCCAGCAGCTTGTTTCCGGGCTACAATGAGCAGTTCTTC. This codes for CASSLFPGYNEQFF.

The rearrangement uses TRBV7-9 and TRBJ2-7; tentatively, D is TRBD1 (5 bases). The V and J ends lost 10 bases and 3 bases respectively, with 19 bases between them. The CDR3 runs 14 residues. Germline V CDR1 and CDR2: SEHNR, FQNEAQ (reference sequence). The CDR3 reads CATSLPNRNYEQYF. DNA of the CDR3: TGTGCCACCTCACTACCAAACAGGAACTACGAGCAGTACTTC.

A few counts support this clonotype. V is TRBV18 and J is TRBJ2-2; TRBD2 aligns across 8 bases. Germline assignment: CDR1 KGHSH and CDR2 LQKENI. This CDR3 is built from 17 residues. V lost 3 bases, J lost 2 bases, and 8 bases stayed unmatched. CDR3 sequence reads: CASSPTIAGTNTGELFF. CDR3 DNA: TGTGCCAGCTCACCTACGATAGCGGGGACAAACACCGGGGAGCTGTTTTTT.

Only a few counts were recorded for this clonotype. This chain joins TRBV7-3 and TRBJ2-1, with a tentative D call TRBD1 (5 bases). The CDR3 is 15 amino acids. Germline assignment: CDR1 SGHTA and CDR2 FQGTGA. The ends were cut back, 3 bases at V and 4 bases at J, with 13 bases in the middle. For the CDR3, the DNA is TGTGCCAGCAGCTTTCGGCAAGGGGCTTACAATGAGCAGTTCTTC. Its protein is CASSFRQGAYNEQFF.

Ten or more counts support this clonotype. The chain recombines TRBV18 with TRBJ2-7; the match to TRBD1 covers 7 bases. V shed 0 bases and J 0 bases; nucleotides not matched to a gene: 2. The CDR3 is made up of 15 amino acids. Germline values: CDR1 KGHSH, CDR2 LQKENI. CDR3 nucleotides: TGTGCCAGCTCACCACCGGACAGGAGCTCCTACGAGCAGTACTTC. Its translation: CASSPPDRSSYEQYF.

Many counts were recorded for this clonotype. The genes are TRBV15 and TRBJ2-5; maybe TRBD1 (5 bases). The CDR3 runs 17 residues. Germline V gene lookup returns CDR1 LNHNV and CDR2 YYDKDF (reference sequence). Trimming shortened V by 4 bases and J by 5 bases, and 23 bases separated the two germline ends. DNA for the CDR3: TGTGCCACCAGCAAGGCGCTTGGGGCAGACCTCAGGGAGACCCAGTACTTC. Translating it yields CATSKALGADLRETQYF. Filled out from reference TRBV15 and TRBJ2-5, the complete variable domain reads DAMVIQNPRYQVTQFGKPVTLSCSQTLNHNVMYWYQQKSSQAPKLLFHYYDKDFNNEADTPDNFQSRRPNTSFCFLDIRSPGLGDTAMYLCATSKALGADLRETQYFGPGTRLLVL.

This clonotype was counted at least ten times. This sequence joins TRBV6-2 or TRBV6-3 and TRBJ2-1, with D possibly being TRBD2 (6 bases). The CDR3 totals 15 residues. V lost 6 bases, J lost 5 bases, and 17 bases lay in between. In germline, CDR1 is MNHEY, CDR2 SVGEGT. The CDR3 DNA reads as TGTGCCAGCAGGCCCTGGGGTAGCGGAAACAATGAGCAGTTCTTC. Protein sequence: CASRPWGSGNNEQFF.

This clonotype was detected ten times or more. The chain links TRBV3-1 to TRBJ1-1; D is undetermined. V gave up 2 bases and J gave up 2 bases, with 9 bases separating them. This CDR3 region has 14 residues. Germline CDR1 reads LGHDT; CDR2 reads YNNKEL (reference sequence). The DNA of the CDR3 is TGTGCCAGCAGCCAAAATGCGGTAAACACTGAAGCTTTCTTT. It specifies CASSQNAVNTEAFF.

This CDR3 reads CASSSDRGYQPQHF. CDR3 DNA: TGTGCCAGCAGCTCCGACAGGGGGTATCAGCCCCAGCATTTT. The V and J genes are TRBV7-9 and TRBJ1-5; TRBD1 agrees at 9 bases. The ends lost 4 bases at V and 5 bases at J; junction bases unmatched: 3. The CDR3 runs to 14 residues. CDR1 SEHNR and CDR2 FQNEAQ come from the germline V gene (reference sequence).

DNA of the CDR3: TGTGCCAGCAGCCTCCCGGCGAGAGGGGAGCTGTTTTTT. Protein product: CASSLPARGELFF. The genes are TRBV9 and TRBJ2-2; D remains unclear. The CDR3 extends over 13 amino acids. V gave up 4 bases and J gave up 8 bases, with 12 bases separating them. Germline V gives CDR1 SGDLS, CDR2 YYNGEE.

The chain combines TRBV25-1 with TRBJ1-1; D call uncertain. Between the trimmed V and J ends, which lost 4 bases and 5 bases, there was a span of 14 bases. This CDR3 has 14 amino acids. CDR1 is MGHDK and CDR2 is SYGVNS in the germline V gene. CDR3 nucleotide sequence: TGTGCCAGCAGTGGTCGACCAACCGGGACTGAAGCTTTCTTT. This sequence encodes CASSGRPTGTEAFF.

This clonotype was detected a few times. The chain couples TRBV29-1 to TRBJ2-7, with TRBD2 matching over 11 bases. V lost 7 bases to trimming and J lost 6 bases; unmatched junction nucleotides: 14. Germline assignment: CDR1 SQVTM and CDR2 ANQGSEA. The CDR3 runs 15 residues. CDR3 sequence reads: CSAGSLAGGRGEQYF. DNA of the CDR3: TGCAGCGCAGGGAGCCTAGCGGGAGGTAGAGGCGAGCAGTACTTC.

This clonotype was picked up many times. The V gene is TRBV20-1, the J gene TRBJ1-1; no clear D gene. Germline-derived CDR1 and CDR2 are DFQATT and SNEGSKA (reference sequence). V gave up 1 base and J gave up 5 bases, with 8 bases separating them. The CDR3 runs to 12 residues. CDR3: CSARAGWTEAFF. CDR3 DNA: TGCAGTGCTAGAGCGGGGTGGACTGAAGCTTTCTTT.

In this sample, this clonotype turned up a few times. This chain connects TRBV10-3 to TRBJ2-3; 7 nucleotides line up with TRBD2. Germline CDR1 is ENHRY and CDR2 is SYGVKD. Losses at the gene ends were 7 bases for V and 4 bases for J; bases not matched to a gene: 11. The CDR3 consists of 15 residues. The CDR3 sequence is CAINWDYLAPDTQYF. DNA of the CDR3: TGTGCCATCAATTGGGACTACCTAGCCCCAGATACGCAGTATTTT.

The chain combines TRBV19 with TRBJ1-5; TRBD1 matches 8 bases. The germline V gene has CDR1 LNHDA and CDR2 SQIVND (reference sequence). The CDR3 is made up of 15 amino acids. The V segment lost 6 bases and the J segment 8 bases; nucleotides outside the gene matches: 12. The CDR3 is CASSSSGTGMKPQHF. Written as DNA, the CDR3 is TGTGCCAGTAGCTCCTCCGGGACAGGCATGAAGCCCCAGCATTTT.

A few counts support this clonotype. The V gene is TRBV3-1, the J gene TRBJ2-3; a weak D match, TRBD2 (5 bases). The CDR3 loop spans 14 amino acids. V shed 1 base and J shed 6 bases, with 11 bases lying between them. Germline CDR1 reads LGHDT; CDR2 reads YNNKEL (reference sequence). CDR3 DNA: TGTGCCAGCAGCCAAGCCGGACTGGGGGATACGCAGTATTTT. Translation gives CASSQAGLGDTQYF.

This clonotype appeared a few times. The genes are TRBV20-1 and TRBJ2-2, with 10 bases matching TRBD2. Per germline, CDR1 DFQATT and CDR2 SNEGSKA (reference sequence). The CDR3 runs 19 residues. J was trimmed by 5 bases and V by 0 bases; bases with no gene match: 15. DNA of the CDR3: TGCAGTGCTAGAGATCTCGAGCGGGAGGGCCCCGCGAGAACCGGGGAGCTGTTTTTT. Its translation is CSARDLEREGPARTGELFF.

V gene TRBV12-3 or TRBV12-4 combines with J gene TRBJ2-3; unclear D gene. This CDR3 is 14 amino acids long. V was trimmed by 6 bases and J by 1 base, leaving 11 bases between them. Written as DNA, the CDR3 is TGTGCCAGCAGGGATGGGTCTCGCACAGATACGCAGTATTTT. This codes for CASRDGSRTDTQYF.

This clonotype appeared many times. The rearrangement links TRBV18 to TRBJ2-5; D possibly corresponds to TRBD1 (5 bases). Looked up from germline, CDR1 is KGHSH and CDR2 is LQKENI. Trimming left V 4 bases short and J 10 bases short, with 13 bases between. The CDR3 is 12 amino acids. The CDR3 reads CASSRGRVGQYF. As DNA, the CDR3 is TGTGCCAGCTCACGGGGCAGGGTTGGCCAGTACTTC.

This rearrangement joins TRBV19 to TRBJ1-1; maybe TRBD1 (5 bases). The CDR3 is made up of 14 amino acids. Germline V gene lookup returns CDR1 LNHDA and CDR2 SQIVND (reference sequence). Trimming removed 10 bases at V and 4 bases at J, with 19 bases between. The CDR3 DNA is TGTGCCACTAGAACAGGAGGCTCAATCACTGAAGCTTTCTTT. The encoded protein is CATRTGGSITEAFF.

V is TRBV7-6 and J is TRBJ1-2, with D perhaps TRBD1 (5 bases). The CDR3 sequence is 16 residues long. Trimming removed 1 base from V and 7 bases from J, with 19 bases in between. Germline CDR1 SGHVS, CDR2 FNYEAQ. The CDR3 is CASSLGRDGSSFGYTF. As DNA, the CDR3 is TGTGCCAGCAGCTTAGGAAGGGACGGGAGCTCCTTTGGCTACACCTTC.

This chain uses TRBV19 with TRBJ2-2; D is undetermined. CDR1 and CDR2 (germline): LNHDA, SQIVND (reference sequence). The CDR3 extends over 13 amino acids. Trimming shortened V by 5 bases and J by 6 bases, and 10 bases separated the two germline ends. CDR3 coding DNA: TGTGCCAGTAGTCTCGGGCCCTCCGGGGAGCTGTTTTTT. Residues: CASSLGPSGELFF.

Concerning this clonotype: Possible read error: a much larger clone is one base away. The chain combines TRBV7-2 with TRBJ2-1; TRBD2 matches 9 bases. CDR1 SGHTA and CDR2 FQGNSA come from the germline V gene. CDR3 size: 19 residues. The V segment lost 4 bases and the J segment 7 bases; nucleotides outside the gene matches: 20. For the CDR3, the DNA is TGTGCCAGCAGCTCCTCTCCATGGCGGGGGGGCCGGACAAGAAATGAGCAGTTCTTC. As protein: CASSSSPWRGGRTRNEQFF.

The rearrangement uses TRBV12-3 or TRBV12-4 and TRBJ1-1; D unclear. V gave up 7 bases and J gave up 7 bases, with 13 bases separating them. The CDR3 runs 12 residues. CDR3 DNA: TGTGCCAGCACGTGGAGCAGGCTTGAAGCTTTCTTT. Translation gives CASTWSRLEAFF.

This clonotype has more than one count but fewer than ten. The chain employs TRBV27 and TRBJ2-1; 8 bases are a match to TRBD2. The trim removed 3 bases at V and 8 bases at J, leaving 12 bases unmatched. Germline values: CDR1 MNHEY, CDR2 SMNVEV (reference sequence). This CDR3 has 16 residues. The CDR3 reads CASSFPGLGGGDEQFF. CDR3 DNA: TGTGCCAGCAGTTTCCCGGGACTAGGGGGTGGGGATGAGCAGTTCTTC.

The CDR3: CASSSQEPGELFF. The CDR3 DNA reads as TGTGCCAGCAGCTCGCAGGAGCCCGGGGAGCTGTTTTTT. The chain recombines TRBV5-4 with TRBJ2-2; D gene unclear. Trimming stripped 3 bases from V and 6 bases from J, with 9 bases between. Germline CDR1 and CDR2: SGHNT and YYREEE (reference sequence). The CDR3 has 13 residues.

This clonotype was found many times. This chain uses TRBV12-3 or TRBV12-4 with TRBJ2-3; D may be TRBD2 (6 bases). V shed 7 bases and J shed 2 bases, with 16 bases lying between them. The CDR3 spans 15 residues. The DNA for the CDR3 is TGTGCCAGCATTACAGCGGGCCTTAACACAGATACGCAGTATTTT. This sequence encodes CASITAGLNTDTQYF.

This clonotype was recorded a few times. The V call is TRBV19, the J call TRBJ2-5; 7 bases align to TRBD2. The CDR3 loop spans 14 amino acids. Looked up from germline, CDR1 is LNHDA and CDR2 is SQIVND (reference sequence). J was trimmed by 7 bases and V by 7 bases; bases with no gene match: 12. CDR3 sequence: CASTPGTPGGTQYF. The CDR3 DNA follows: TGTGCCAGTACACCCGGGACCCCGGGAGGGACCCAGTACTTC.

This clonotype has only a few counts. One end of the junction does not line up with germline, which may come from a read error. CDR3 in amino acids: CVSRTPGPSEQYF. CDR3 DNA: TGTGTCAGCAGAACACCGGGGCCCTCAGAGCAGTACTTC. The chain is built from TRBV2 and TRBJ2-7; D is possibly TRBD1 or TRBD2 (5 bases each). The V gene's germline CDR1 is SNHLY and CDR2 FYNNEI. The CDR3 extends over 13 amino acids.

There are a few counts of this clonotype. V and J are TRBV6-5 and TRBJ2-2, with 7 bases lining up with TRBD2. This CDR3 region has 15 residues. Germline V lookup: CDR1 MNHEY, CDR2 SVGAGI. J gave up 9 bases and V 1 base, and 8 bases lay outside the gene matches. CDR3 protein: CASSYLGTIMRELFF. CDR3 DNA sequence: TGTGCCAGCAGTTACTTGGGGACTATCATGAGGGAGCTGTTTTTT.

Ten or more counts support this clonotype. The rearrangement joins TRBV3-1 to TRBJ1-5, with 7 bases matching TRBD1. The CDR3 has 14 amino acids. With 1 base clipped from V and 7 bases from J, the junction kept 4 bases outside the gene matches. The germline gives CDR1 LGHDT, CDR2 YNNKEL (reference sequence). The CDR3: CASSQGQGGQPQHF. The DNA for the CDR3 is TGTGCCAGCAGCCAAGGACAGGGTGGCCAGCCCCAGCATTTT.